The rows below give T cell receptor beta chains drawn from one sample of a study of blood T cell repertoires in COVID-19. Assay used: immunoSEQ multiplex PCR; TCRdb lists only in-frame clones, some missing. The sample carries about 24,000 clones, about 82% recorded once. The sequenced material came from peripheral blood. The receptors were gathered from a human donor with active COVID-19. The donor label of this sample is uncertain. Both conserved end residues are part of each CDR3. The D gene is left open where the match is weak. Part of the rows lack a size; the others show once, few, many or a class for expanded clones.

d_call	v_call	clone_size	j_call	cdr3_aa	cdr3_nt
TRBD2	TRBV7-2	once	TRBJ2-3	CASSLVAGERDTDTQYF	TGTGCCAGCAGCTTAGTAGCGGGAGAAAGGGACACAGATACGCAGTATTTT
.	TRBV9	.	TRBJ2-7	CASSVGGPYEQYF	TGTGCCAGCAGCGTCGGGGGTCCCTACGAGCAGTACTTC
TRBD1	TRBV6-4	.	TRBJ2-5	CASSDKGAETDQETQYF	TGTGCCAGCAGTGACAAGGGGGCAGAGACTGACCAAGAGACCCAGTACTTC
TRBD2	TRBV11-2	.	TRBJ2-1	CASSSGGTSGGAGRFF	TGTGCCAGCAGCTCGGGAGGGACTAGCGGGGGGGCCGGTCGGTTCTTC
TRBD2	TRBV19	.	TRBJ2-7	CASSIETSGRHEQYF	TGTGCCAGTAGTATAGAGACTAGCGGCCGACACGAGCAGTACTTC
TRBD1	TRBV7-3	.	TRBJ2-3	CASSTQGTGGADTQYF	TGTGCCAGCAGCACCCAAGGGACAGGGGGGGCAGATACGCAGTATTTT
TRBD2	TRBV19	.	TRBJ2-2	CASSIPGLENTGELFF	TGTGCCAGTAGTATTCCGGGACTAGAAAACACCGGGGAGCTGTTTTTT
.	TRBV2	.	TRBJ1-2	CASNPAEGLRDYGYTF	TGTGCCAGCAACCCGGCGGAGGGGTTGCGGGACTATGGCTACACCTTC
.	TRBV7-8	.	TRBJ1-1	CASSLGQNTEAFF	TGTGCCAGCAGCTTAGGACAGAACACTGAAGCTTTCTTT
TRBD1	TRBV18	.	TRBJ1-4	CASSPPGETGIRSTNEKLFF	TGTGCCAGCTCACCCCCCGGGGAGACAGGGATAAGGTCAACTAATGAAAAACTGTTTTTT
.	TRBV20-1	.	TRBJ2-1	CSARRDNEQFF	TGCAGTGCTAGACGGGACAATGAGCAGTTCTTC
TRBD2	TRBV3-1/TRBV3-2	.	TRBJ2-3	CASIPYRLAGGVPDTQYF	TGTGCCAGCATCCCCTATAGACTAGCGGGGGGGGTCCCAGATACGCAGTATTTT
TRBD1	TRBV6-5	.	TRBJ1-2	CASSRGGQGTYGYTF	TGTGCCAGCAGTCGCGGCGGACAGGGCACCTATGGCTACACCTTC
TRBD1	TRBV19	.	TRBJ1-1	CASRLGQGRTEAFF	TGTGCCAGCCGCCTAGGACAGGGTCGGACTGAAGCTTTCTTT
.	TRBV12-3/TRBV12-4	few	TRBJ2-1	CASSLSLDEQFF	TGTGCCAGCAGTTTATCACTCGATGAGCAGTTCTTC
.	TRBV4-2	.	TRBJ2-7	CASSQEAGIFYEQYF	TGTGCCAGCAGCCAAGAAGCCGGTATCTTCTACGAGCAGTACTTC
TRBD2	TRBV11-3	.	TRBJ2-1	CASSLSSGHEQFF	TGTGCCAGCAGTTTATCTAGCGGGCATGAGCAGTTCTTC
TRBD1	TRBV5-4	.	TRBJ1-2	CASSSRTGPHGYTF	TGTGCCAGCAGCTCAAGGACAGGCCCCCATGGCTACACCTTC
TRBD2	TRBV20-1	once	TRBJ2-1	CSPGGGNEQFF	TGCAGTCCTGGGGGGGGGAATGAGCAGTTCTTC
TRBD1	TRBV29-1	.	TRBJ2-6	CSVAWDRLSGANVLTF	TGCAGCGTTGCTTGGGACAGGCTTTCTGGGGCCAACGTCCTGACTTTC
.	TRBV6-5	.	TRBJ1-1	CASSYSRTAMNTEAFF	TGTGCCAGCAGTTACTCCCGGACAGCAATGAACACTGAAGCTTTCTTT
.	TRBV10-3	once	TRBJ2-2	CAINRGGDTGELFF	TGTGCCATCAATAGAGGAGGAGACACCGGGGAGCTGTTTTTT
.	TRBV7-8	.	TRBJ2-1	CASSYATPRSSFKVGNYNEQFF	TGTGCCAGCAGCTACGCTACCCCGCGTTCCTCATTTAAGGTGGGCAACTACAATGAGCAGTTCTTC
.	TRBV6-6	.	TRBJ2-7	CASREDLSSSYEQYF	TGTGCCAGCAGGGAGGACTTGTCGAGCTCCTACGAGCAGTACTTC
TRBD1	TRBV6-2/TRBV6-3	.	TRBJ1-5	CASSSPGGYQPQHF	TGTGCCAGCAGTTCTCCAGGGGGATATCAGCCCCAGCATTTT
TRBD1	TRBV6-1	once	TRBJ1-2	CASSERGLGYTF	TGTGCCAGCAGTGAAAGGGGGCTTGGCTACACCTTC
.	TRBV5-3	.	TRBJ1-4	CARRPLMTEVEKLFF	TGTGCCAGAAGGCCCTTGATGACAGAGGTTGAAAAACTGTTTTTT